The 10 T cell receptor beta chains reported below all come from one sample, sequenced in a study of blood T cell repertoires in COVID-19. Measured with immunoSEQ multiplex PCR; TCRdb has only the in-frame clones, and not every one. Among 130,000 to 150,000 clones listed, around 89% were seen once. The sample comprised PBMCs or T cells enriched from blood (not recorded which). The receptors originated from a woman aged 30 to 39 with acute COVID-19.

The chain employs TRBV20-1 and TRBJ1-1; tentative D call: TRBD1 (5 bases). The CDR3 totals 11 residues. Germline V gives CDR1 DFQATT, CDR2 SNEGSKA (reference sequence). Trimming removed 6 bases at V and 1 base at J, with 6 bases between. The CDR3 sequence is CSAGGNTEAFF. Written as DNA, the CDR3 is TGCAGTGCGGGGGGGAACACTGAAGCTTTCTTT.

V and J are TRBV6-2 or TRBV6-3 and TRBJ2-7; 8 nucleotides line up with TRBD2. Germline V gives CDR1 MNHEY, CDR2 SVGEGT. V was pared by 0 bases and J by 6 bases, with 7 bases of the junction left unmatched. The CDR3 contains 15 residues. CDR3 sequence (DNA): TGTGCCAGCAGTTACTCATCCAGCGGGAGTGGCGAGCAGTACTTC. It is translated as CASSYSSSGSGEQYF.

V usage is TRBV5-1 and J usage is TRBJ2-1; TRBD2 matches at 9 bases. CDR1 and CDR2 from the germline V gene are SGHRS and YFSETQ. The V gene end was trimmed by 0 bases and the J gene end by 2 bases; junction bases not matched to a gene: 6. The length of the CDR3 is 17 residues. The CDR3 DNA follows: TGCGCCAGCAGCTTGGGACCCAGCGGGAGGACCTACAATGAGCAGTTCTTC. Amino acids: CASSLGPSGRTYNEQFF.

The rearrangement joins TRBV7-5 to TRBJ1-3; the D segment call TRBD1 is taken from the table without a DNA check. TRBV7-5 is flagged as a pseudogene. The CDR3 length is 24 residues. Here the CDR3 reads CARSTLARCPGLFTRGRSGNTIYF. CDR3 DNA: TGTGCCAGAAGCACCCTTGCCCGATGCCCGGGTCTTTTTACCAGGGGGCGGTCTGGAAACACCATATATTTT.

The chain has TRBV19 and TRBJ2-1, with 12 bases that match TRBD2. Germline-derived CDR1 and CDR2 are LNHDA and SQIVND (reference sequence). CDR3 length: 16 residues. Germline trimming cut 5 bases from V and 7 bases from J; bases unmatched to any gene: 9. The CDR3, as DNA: TGTGCCAGTAGTTCAAGGACTAGCGGGACCTCAAATGAGCAGTTCTTC. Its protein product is CASSSRTSGTSNEQFF.

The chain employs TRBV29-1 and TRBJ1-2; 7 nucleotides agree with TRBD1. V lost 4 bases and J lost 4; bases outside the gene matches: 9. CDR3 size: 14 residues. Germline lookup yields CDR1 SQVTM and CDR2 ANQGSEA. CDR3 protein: CSVVHQGDGYGYTF. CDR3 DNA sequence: TGCAGCGTTGTACACCAGGGGGACGGCTATGGCTACACCTTC.

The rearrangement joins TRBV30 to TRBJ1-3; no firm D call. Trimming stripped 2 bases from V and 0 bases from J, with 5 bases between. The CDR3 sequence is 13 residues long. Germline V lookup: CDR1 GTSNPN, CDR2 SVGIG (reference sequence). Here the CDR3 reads CAWSTNSGNTIYF. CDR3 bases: TGTGCCTGGAGTACAAACTCTGGAAACACCATATATTTT.

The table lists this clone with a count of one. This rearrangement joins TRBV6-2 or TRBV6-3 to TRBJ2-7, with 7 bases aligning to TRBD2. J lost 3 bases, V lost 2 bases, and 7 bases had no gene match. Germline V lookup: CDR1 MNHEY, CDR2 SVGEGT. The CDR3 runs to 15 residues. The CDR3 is CASSYDASGGYEQYF. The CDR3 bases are TGTGCCAGCAGTTACGACGCCTCGGGAGGCTACGAGCAGTACTTC.

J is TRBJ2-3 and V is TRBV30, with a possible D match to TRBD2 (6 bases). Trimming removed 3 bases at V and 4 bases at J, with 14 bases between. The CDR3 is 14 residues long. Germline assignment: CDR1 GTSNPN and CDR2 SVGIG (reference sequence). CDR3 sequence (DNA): TGTGCCTGGAGGGTTACCGGGAGTGCAGATACGCAGTATTTT. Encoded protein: CAWRVTGSADTQYF.

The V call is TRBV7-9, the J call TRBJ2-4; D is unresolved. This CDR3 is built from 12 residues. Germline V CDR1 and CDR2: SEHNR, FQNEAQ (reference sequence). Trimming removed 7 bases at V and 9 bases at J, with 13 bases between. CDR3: CASTLSEVIQYF. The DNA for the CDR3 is TGTGCCAGCACTCTATCCGAGGTCATTCAGTACTTC.